Shown below are 6 T cell receptor beta chains from a single sample sequenced in a study of cytotoxic CD8 clonotypes in ibrutinib-treated CLL. The assay was immunoSEQ multiplex PCR, and TCRdb's table has in-frame clones only and misses some. The table lists 65,000 to 95,000 clones, roughly 86% of them singletons. Source: PBMCs, taken before ibrutinib treatment. The receptors come from a human donor with chronic lymphocytic leukemia.

The chain uses TRBV18 and TRBJ1-2; a weak D match, TRBD1 (6 bases). In germline, CDR1 is KGHSH, CDR2 LQKENI. The CDR3 has 13 residues. The V end was cut by 4 bases, the J end by 5 bases, with 11 bases between. The CDR3 sequence: CASSRGAQYGYTF. CDR3 coding DNA: TGTGCCAGCTCACGGGGGGCACAGTATGGCTACACCTTC.

This clone has a count of ten or more. The gene calls are TRBV18 and TRBJ1-2, with D uncertain. The CDR3 contains 14 residues. Deletions cut 2 bases from V and 1 base from J, with 8 bases between. CDR1 and CDR2 from the germline V gene are KGHSH and LQKENI. The CDR3: CASSPAISNYGYTF. The CDR3 coding sequence is TGTGCCAGCTCACCAGCCATAAGTAACTATGGCTACACCTTC.

This chain uses TRBV7-9 with TRBJ1-1; weak D call: TRBD1 (5 bases). Trimming removed 4 bases at V and 1 base at J, with 13 bases between. The germline V gene has CDR1 SEHNR and CDR2 FQNEAQ (reference sequence). The CDR3 runs 15 residues. CDR3 residues: CASSSPGIPNTEAFF. The CDR3 DNA reads TGTGCCAGCAGCTCCCCAGGGATTCCGAACACTGAAGCTTTCTTT.

The V and J genes are TRBV5-1 and TRBJ2-7; the D gene is possibly TRBD1 (6 bases). V dropped 4 bases and J dropped 2 bases, with 10 bases sitting between them. CDR1 SGHRS and CDR2 YFSETQ come from the germline V gene. The CDR3 loop spans 13 amino acids. The CDR3 loop is CASSITGTYEQYF. Here the CDR3 DNA reads TGCGCCAGCAGCATAACAGGGACCTACGAGCAGTACTTC.

The V gene is TRBV29-1, the J gene TRBJ1-2, with 7 bases that match TRBD1. Germline CDR1 SQVTM, CDR2 ANQGSEA. The CDR3 covers 12 residues. Trimming at V came to 6 bases and at J to 2 bases, leaving 3 bases not matched to a gene. The chain's CDR3 is CSVEQGNYGYTF. The CDR3 nucleotides are TGCAGCGTCGAACAGGGGAACTATGGCTACACCTTC. Looking up the rest from reference TRBV29-1 and TRBJ1-2 gives the full variable domain: SAVISQKPSRDICQRGTSLTIQCQVDSQVTMMFWYRQQPGQSLTLIATANQGSEATYESGFVIDKFPISRPNLTFSTLTVSNMSPEDSSIYLCSVEQGNYGYTFGSGTRLTVV.

This clone showed up just once. The chain links TRBV10-3 to TRBJ1-1; D perhaps matches TRBD1 (5 bases). CDR3 length: 12 residues. V dropped 10 bases and J dropped 2 bases, with 11 bases sitting between them. Germline V gene sequence: CDR1 ENHRY, CDR2 SYGVKD. CDR3 in DNA: TGTGCCACCTCGGACACTAACACTGAAGCTTTCTTT. Its protein is CATSDTNTEAFF.